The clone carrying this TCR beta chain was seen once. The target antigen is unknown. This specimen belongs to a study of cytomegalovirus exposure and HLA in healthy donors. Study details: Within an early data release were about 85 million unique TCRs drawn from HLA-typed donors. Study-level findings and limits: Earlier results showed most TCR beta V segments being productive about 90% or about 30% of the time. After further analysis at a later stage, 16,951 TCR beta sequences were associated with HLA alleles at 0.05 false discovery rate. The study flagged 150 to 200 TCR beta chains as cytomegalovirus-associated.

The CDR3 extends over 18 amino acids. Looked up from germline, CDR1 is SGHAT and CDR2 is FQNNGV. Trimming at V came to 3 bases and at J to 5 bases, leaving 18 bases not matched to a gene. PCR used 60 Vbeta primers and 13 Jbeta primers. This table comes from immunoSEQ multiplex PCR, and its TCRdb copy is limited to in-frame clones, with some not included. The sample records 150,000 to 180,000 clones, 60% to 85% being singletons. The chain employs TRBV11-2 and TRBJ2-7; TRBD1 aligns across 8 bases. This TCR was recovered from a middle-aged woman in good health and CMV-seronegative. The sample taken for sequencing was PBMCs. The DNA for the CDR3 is TGTGCCAGCAGCTTCAACCCCCCATCTGGACAGGGTCTCAACGAGCAGTACTTC. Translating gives CASSFNPPSGQGLNEQYF.